This is a list of T cell receptor beta chains from one sample in a study of blood T cell repertoires in COVID-19. Generated by immunoSEQ multiplex PCR, the TCRdb table keeps only in-frame clones and is missing some. Here the sample spans 150,000 to 200,000 clones, 75% to 85% being singletons. Sequenced input: PBMCs or T cells enriched from blood (not recorded which). The receptors here all came from a woman in her forties or fifties with acute COVID-19. The CDR3 runs from the conserved cysteine through the conserved F or W. The order of the fields is D gene, V gene, CDR3 length, clone size, J gene, CDR3 protein, CDR3 DNA. The D gene is left open where the match is weak. Size values are once, few and many counts, or a class for expanded clones, and some rows have none.

TRBD1	TRBV5-4	15	.	TRBJ1-1	CASSAPGGINTEAFF	TGTGCCAGCAGCGCGCCAGGGGGGATTAACACTGAAGCTTTCTTT
.	TRBV28	13	.	TRBJ2-3	CASSRSATDTQYF	TGTGCCAGCAGCCGGAGCGCGACAGATACGCAGTATTTT
.	TRBV6-1	16	.	TRBJ2-3	CASSEAHRDIVHTQYF	TGTGCCAGCAGTGAAGCGCACAGGGATATCGTGCATACGCAGTATTTT
TRBD1	TRBV19	17	few	TRBJ1-4	CASSIVSVDRRREKLFF	TGTGCCAGTAGTATAGTTTCGGTGGACAGGCGTCGGGAAAAACTGTTTTTT
TRBD2	TRBV15	16	.	TRBJ2-2	CATSRDWELAAGELFF	TGTGCCACCAGCAGAGATTGGGAGCTAGCGGCCGGGGAGCTGTTTTTT
.	TRBV11-3	14	.	TRBJ2-1	CASSLVASSNEQFF	TGTGCCAGCAGCTTAGTTGCTAGCTCCAATGAGCAGTTCTTC
.	TRBV21-1	18	.	TRBJ1-3	CASSKAQDRVQGGNTIYF	TGTGCCAGCAGCAAAGCGCAGGACAGGGTTCAAGGGGGAAACACCATATATTTT
TRBD1	TRBV5-1	14	.	TRBJ1-2	CASSSGQGTHGYTF	TGCGCCAGCAGCTCCGGACAGGGGACGCATGGCTACACCTTC
.	TRBV12-3/TRBV12-4	12	.	TRBJ1-3	CASRLTGRTIYF	TGTGCCAGCAGACTAACAGGGCGGACCATATATTTT
.	TRBV28	16	.	TRBJ1-3	CASSQQALVSGNTIYF	TGTGCCAGCAGTCAACAGGCCCTGGTCTCTGGAAACACCATATATTTT
.	TRBV18	13	.	TRBJ1-1	CASSPSFNTEAFF	TGTGCCAGCTCACCCTCTTTTAACACTGAAGCTTTCTTT
TRBD1	TRBV7-7	14	.	TRBJ2-5	CASSPGQAQETQYF	TGTGCCAGCAGCCCCGGACAGGCGCAAGAGACCCAGTACTTC
.	TRBV11-2	15	few	TRBJ1-3	CASSLGWSSGNTIYF	TGTGCCAGCAGCTTAGGTTGGAGCTCTGGAAACACCATATATTTT
TRBD1	TRBV14	20	.	TRBJ1-2	CASSGLDPVRTGGKDYGYTF	TGTGCCAGCAGTGGACTTGACCCCGTTCGGACAGGGGGCAAGGACTATGGCTACACCTTC
TRBD1	TRBV4-1	14	.	TRBJ1-2	CASSPRQGMGGYTF	TGCGCCAGCAGCCCTAGACAGGGAATGGGGGGCTACACCTTC
TRBD1	TRBV5-1	14	.	TRBJ2-5	CASSLQGAGETQYF	TGCGCCAGCAGCTTGCAGGGGGCGGGGGAGACCCAGTACTTC
.	TRBV5-1	14	.	TRBJ1-1	CASSLGLLNTEAFF	TGCGCCAGCAGCTTGGGACTTTTGAACACTGAAGCTTTCTTT
.	TRBV7-3	14	.	TRBJ2-1	CASSLSSSTREQFF	TGTGCCAGCAGCTTATCCTCCTCCACGCGTGAGCAGTTCTTC
.	TRBV11-2	10	.	TRBJ1-3	CASSLNTIYF	TGTGCCAGCAGCCTGAACACCATATATTTT
TRBD1	TRBV28	14	.	TRBJ1-4	CASSLDRGGEKLFF	TGTGCCAGCAGTTTGGACAGGGGTGGAGAAAAACTGTTTTTT
TRBD2	TRBV6-1	17	.	TRBJ2-5	CASSGGGTSGWGKTQYF	TGTGCCAGCAGTGGGGGTGGGACTAGCGGATGGGGAAAGACCCAGTACTTC
.	TRBV19	16	once	TRBJ2-1	CASTPGLAQLVNEQFF	TGTGCCAGTACCCCAGGGTTGGCTCAATTAGTCAATGAGCAGTTCTTC
.	TRBV24-1	17	.	TRBJ1-3	CATSPGHGTFSGNTIYF	TGTGCCACCAGTCCGGGTCACGGGACTTTCTCTGGAAACACCATATATTTT
.	TRBV12-3/TRBV12-4	12	few	TRBJ1-1	CASTQGYTEAFF	TGTGCCAGCACCCAGGGTTACACTGAAGCTTTCTTT
.	TRBV2	14	.	TRBJ1-5	CASRKVGSHQPQHF	TGTGCCAGCAGAAAGGTCGGTAGCCATCAGCCCCAGCATTTT
.	TRBV2	13	.	TRBJ1-5	CASGEESNQPQHF	TGTGCCAGCGGGGAGGAGAGCAATCAGCCCCAGCATTTT
.	TRBV6-5	14	once	TRBJ1-2	CASSREAGNYGYTF	TGTGCCAGCAGCCGTGAGGCAGGGAACTATGGCTACACCTTC
TRBD2	TRBV2	19	few	TRBJ2-3	CASSVPGRASGGARDTQYF	TGTGCCAGCAGTGTCCCCGGGAGGGCTAGCGGGGGGGCCAGGGATACGCAGTATTTT
.	TRBV4-3	18	.	TRBJ1-4	CASSQGRLRRTTNEKLFF	TGCGCCAGCAGCCAAGGTAGATTGAGAAGAACAACTAATGAAAAACTGTTTTTT
TRBD1	TRBV19	15	.	TRBJ1-6	CATQPGTGGWSPLHF	TGTGCCACCCAACCTGGGACAGGGGGTTGGTCACCCCTCCACTTT
TRBD1	TRBV12-3/TRBV12-4	13	.	TRBJ1-2	CASSGQVQNSYTF	TGTGCCAGCAGCGGACAGGTCCAGAACAGCTACACCTTC
TRBD1	TRBV7-2	15	.	TRBJ1-2	CASSLEGQGAWGYTF	TGTGCCAGCAGCTTAGAGGGACAGGGGGCATGGGGCTACACCTTC
TRBD1	TRBV10-3	16	.	TRBJ2-2	CAISDTNRGNTGELFF	TGTGCCATCAGTGATACGAACAGGGGCAACACCGGGGAGCTGTTTTTT
TRBD2	TRBV7-2	17	few	TRBJ2-5	CASRWTSGGPHKETQYF	TGTGCCAGCAGGTGGACTAGCGGGGGGCCACATAAAGAGACCCAGTACTTC
TRBD1	TRBV5-1	14	.	TRBJ2-3	CASRWDRTTNTQYF	TGCGCCAGCAGGTGGGACAGAACAACTAATACGCAGTATTTT
.	TRBV2	17	once	TRBJ2-2	CASSFPWGGENTGELFF	TGTGCCAGCAGCTTTCCTTGGGGGGGCGAGAACACCGGGGAGCTGTTTTTT
TRBD1	TRBV28	15	once	TRBJ2-4	CASSRQGEGGNIQYF	TGTGCCAGCAGCAGACAGGGGGAGGGGGGAAACATTCAGTACTTC
.	TRBV11-2	14	.	TRBJ1-4	CASSFNGANEKLFF	TGTGCCAGCAGCTTCAACGGGGCTAATGAAAAACTGTTTTTT
TRBD2	TRBV15	15	once	TRBJ2-5	CATSRRGAAQETQYF	TGTGCCACCAGCAGGCGGGGGGCTGCACAAGAGACCCAGTACTTC
.	TRBV28	15	.	TRBJ2-2	CASSSPGAGTGELFF	TGTGCCAGCAGTTCGCCAGGGGCGGGCACCGGGGAGCTGTTTTTT
.	TRBV7-9	11	.	TRBJ1-2	CASSFSGGYTF	TGTGCCAGCAGCTTCTCCGGGGGCTACACCTTC
TRBD1	TRBV2	15	.	TRBJ2-5	CASTPGTGGKETQYF	TGTGCCAGCACTCCCGGGACAGGAGGGAAAGAGACCCAGTACTTC
.	TRBV5-1	14	.	TRBJ1-2	CASRGELVYYGYTF	TGCGCCAGCAGGGGAGAGCTGGTCTACTATGGCTACACCTTC